The clone carrying this TCR beta chain occurred many times. Its antigen is undetermined. This record belongs to a study of T cells after posttransplantation cyclophosphamide. Regarding the study as a whole: Blood and skin or GI T cell repertoires showed limited TRB overlap.

The ends lost 5 bases at V and 4 bases at J; junction bases unmatched: 8. The CDR3 spans 14 residues. CDR1 is MDHEN, CDR2 SYDVKM, per germline. Measured with immunoSEQ multiplex PCR; TCRdb has only the in-frame clones, and not every one. The specimen has tens of thousands of clones, none found just once. Peripheral blood was collected from the related graft donor on the marrow donation day. Source material: PBMCs. The origin of this receptor is a man aged 40-50 years in good health, CMV-negative, and a related stem cell transplant donor. The rearrangement uses TRBV28 and TRBJ2-7, with 7 bases lining up with TRBD2. The CDR3 DNA reads TGTGCCAGCAGTACCCGCCTAGCGGTATACGAGCAGTACTTC. Translating gives CASSTRLAVYEQYF.